These T cell receptor beta chains were read from a single sample in a study of technical replicates of blood from a handful of donors. Data came from immunoSEQ multiplex PCR; TCRdb stores just in-frame clones and leaves some out. The data contain around 69,000 clones, roughly 88% of them singletons. Sequenced sample: PBMCs. The receptors here all came from a human donor in good health. Some clones in this sample may be carry-over from other donors' samples. Both conserved end residues are part of each CDR3.

J gene,CDR3 length,V gene,CDR3 protein
TRBJ1-2,13,TRBV7-2,CASSPQSEYGYTF
TRBJ1-1,16,TRBV7-2,CASSQGGQDMNTEAFF
TRBJ2-2,18,TRBV7-2,CASSSTPSRDRVAGELFF
TRBJ1-6,16,TRBV5-6,CASSPRPTGDNSPLHF
TRBJ2-3,13,TRBV7-3,CARNRGSTDTQYF
TRBJ2-2,17,TRBV7-2,CASSLDAGVRNTGELFF
TRBJ1-2,14,TRBV9,CASSGLGVPYGYTF
TRBJ2-1,21,TRBV21-1,CASSKFGVRGGRASQTIEQFF
TRBJ2-6,18,TRBV7-7,CASSPTSGSYSGANVLTF
TRBJ2-7,13,TRBV7-2,CASSPGFYYEQYF
TRBJ2-1,15,TRBV5-4,CASSRDYRASNEQFF
TRBJ1-2,18,TRBV14,CASSPLFTRRGIGYGYTF
TRBJ1-5,14,TRBV27,CASSSGRPGGPQHF
TRBJ1-6,15,TRBV4-1,CASSQPGQGGSPLHF
TRBJ2-2,15,TRBV5-1,CASSGGTGNTGELFF
TRBJ2-5,15,TRBV27,CASSMGTAKVETQYF